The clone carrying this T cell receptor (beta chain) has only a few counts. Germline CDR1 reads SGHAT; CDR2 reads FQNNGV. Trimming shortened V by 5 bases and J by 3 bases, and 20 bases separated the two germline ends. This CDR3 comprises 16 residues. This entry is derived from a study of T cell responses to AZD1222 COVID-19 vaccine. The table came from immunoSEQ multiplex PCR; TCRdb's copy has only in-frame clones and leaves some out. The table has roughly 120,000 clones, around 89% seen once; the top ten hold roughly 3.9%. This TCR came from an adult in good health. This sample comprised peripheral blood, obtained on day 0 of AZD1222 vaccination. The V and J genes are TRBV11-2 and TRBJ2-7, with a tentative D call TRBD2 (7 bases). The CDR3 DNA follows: TGTGCCAGCAGCCCGGGGTTCGGGGGGCCATTCTACGAGCAGTACTTC. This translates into CASSPGFGGPFYEQYF.